The 16 T cell receptor beta chains reported below all come from one sample, sequenced in a study of T cells in Graves' hyperthyroidism and ophthalmopathy. Researchers took RNA transcripts and amplified the TCR beta CDR3 regions from them. HTBI primers drove first-round RT-PCR of the TCR CDR3. TCRdb reprocessed the multiplex PCR reads with MiXCR, giving one entry per CDR3 protein. The table records 700,000 or so distinct CDR3 sequences, about a sixth of them present only once. The sample consisted of blood. These TCRs come from a man between 18 and 35 years old with Graves' hyperthyroidism.

This chain links TRBV27 with TRBJ2-3; 8 nucleotides align to TRBD1. Trimming removed 7 bases from V and 4 bases from J; junction bases left unmatched: 4. Germline V lookup: CDR1 MNHEY, CDR2 SMNVEV (reference sequence). This CDR3 spans 13 amino acids. CDR3 protein: CASMRTGPDTQYF. The CDR3 DNA sequence: TGTGCCAGCATGCGGACAGGGCCAGATACGCAGTATTTT.

This clonotype came up a few times. The CDR3: CASSPTGGAKNIQYF. CDR3 coding DNA: TGTGCCAGCAGCCCGACAGGGGGAGCCAAAAACATTCAGTACTTC. The chain uses TRBV6-2 or TRBV6-3 and TRBJ2-4, with 9 bases identical to TRBD1. The V and J ends lost 6 bases and 0 bases, in that order; junction bases with no gene match: 3. The CDR3 sequence is 15 residues long. The germline V gene has CDR1 MNHEY and CDR2 SVGEGT.

This clonotype came up many times. The chain links TRBV9 to TRBJ2-1, with 7 bases that match TRBD2. The CDR3 contains 16 residues. With 0 bases clipped from V and 3 bases from J, the junction kept 6 bases outside the gene matches. Germline V CDR1 and CDR2: SGDLS, YYNGEE. DNA for the CDR3: TGTGCCAGCAGCGTAGAGGGACTATCCCTCTACAATGAGCAGTTCTTC. Protein product: CASSVEGLSLYNEQFF.

This clonotype has a count of ten or more. DNA of the CDR3: TGTGCCAGCAGTTTCTCGGGATTTGACACTGAAGCTTTCTTT. Its protein product is CASSFSGFDTEAFF. V and J are TRBV12-3 or TRBV12-4 and TRBJ1-1; D ambiguous. The CDR3 length is 14 residues. Trimming took off 3 bases at V and 3 bases at J, with 11 bases between the two ends.

This clonotype was found a few times. The chain employs TRBV20-1 and TRBJ2-7, with D hard to call. Germline loops: CDR1 DFQATT, CDR2 SNEGSKA (reference sequence). V was clipped by 2 bases and J by 3 bases, with 8 bases between them. The CDR3 runs 12 residues. The CDR3 spells CSARNNYYEQYF. CDR3 coding DNA: TGCAGTGCTAGAAACAACTACTACGAGCAGTACTTC.

This clonotype was picked up a small number of times. The junction departs from the called germline gene at one end, perhaps through a read error. The chain couples TRBV5-1 to TRBJ2-3, with D tentatively TRBD2 (6 bases). This CDR3 is built from 14 residues. Germline V gene sequence: CDR1 SGHRS, CDR2 YFSETQ. Here the CDR3 DNA reads TGTGCCAGCAGCCCCTTGACTAGTTCAGATACGCAGTATTTT. This codes for CASSPLTSSDTQYF.

The chain carries TRBV6-2 or TRBV6-3 and TRBJ2-1; D remains ambiguous. The germline CDR1 and CDR2 sequences are MNHEY and SVGEGT. This CDR3 is 15 amino acids long. V gave up 1 base and J gave up 0 bases, with 7 bases separating them. The CDR3 region has the DNA TGTGCCAGCAGTTACTTGTCCAGCTCCTACAATGAGCAGTTCTTC. Its translation: CASSYLSSSYNEQFF.

CDR3 in amino acids: CASRTGTGNTEAFF. The CDR3 DNA follows: TGTGCCAGCAGGACTGGGACAGGCAACACTGAAGCTTTCTTT. The V call is TRBV6-1, the J call TRBJ1-1; 8 nucleotides line up with TRBD1. V lost 6 bases to trimming and J lost 2 bases; unmatched junction nucleotides: 5. There are 14 residues in the CDR3. Germline V CDR1 and CDR2: MNHNS, SASEGT.

DNA of the CDR3: TGCGCCAGCAGCCAAAATCAGGGATCGACTGGGGCCAACGTCCTGACTTTC. Translating it yields CASSQNQGSTGANVLTF. V usage is TRBV4-3 and J usage is TRBJ2-6, with D maybe TRBD1 (5 bases). V was cut by 2 bases and J by 2 bases, with 13 bases left in between. The CDR3 runs to 17 residues. Germline-derived CDR1 and CDR2 are LGHNA and YSLEER.

V gene TRBV28 combines with J gene TRBJ1-4; TRBD1 agrees at 7 bases. V was pared by 1 base and J by 10 bases, with 6 bases of the junction left unmatched. Germline-derived CDR1 and CDR2 are MDHEN and SYDVKM. CDR3 length: 14 amino acids. CDR3 in amino acids: CASSLLGQGGKLFF. CDR3 DNA: TGTGCCAGCAGTTTATTAGGGCAGGGGGGAAAACTGTTTTTT.

This clonotype came up many times. CDR3 region: CAISENAQTYEQYF. CDR3 coding DNA: TGTGCCATCAGTGAGAATGCACAAACCTACGAGCAGTACTTC. The chain employs TRBV10-3 and TRBJ2-7, with D hard to call. Germline loops: CDR1 ENHRY, CDR2 SYGVKD. The V end was cut by 2 bases, the J end by 2 bases, with 10 bases between. The CDR3 has 14 residues.

The CDR3 sequence is CASSQTGGRQGQETQYF. DNA of the CDR3: TGTGCCAGCAGCCAAACCGGGGGGCGGCAGGGACAGGAGACCCAGTACTTC. The V gene is TRBV3-1, the J gene TRBJ2-5; D might be TRBD1 or TRBD2, each matching 7 bases. Germline values: CDR1 LGHDT, CDR2 YNNKEL (reference sequence). The CDR3 length is 17 residues. V was shortened by 2 bases and J by 5 bases, with 21 bases between the two germline ends.

The table lists this clonotype with many counts. V gene TRBV2 combines with J gene TRBJ2-2, with 12 positions matching TRBD2. The CDR3 is 16 residues long. The trim removed 5 bases at V and 4 bases at J, leaving 5 bases unmatched. Per the germline V gene, CDR1 is SNHLY and CDR2 is FYNNEI. CDR3 DNA sequence: TGTGCCAGCAGTAAAGGACTAGCGGGATTCACCGGGGAGCTGTTTTTT. Residues: CASSKGLAGFTGELFF.

This rearrangement joins TRBV29-1 to TRBJ2-3; D uncertain. The germline CDR1 and CDR2 sequences are SQVTM and ANQGSEA. V lost 4 bases, J lost 3 bases, and 11 bases lay in between. This CDR3 has 13 residues. Here the CDR3 reads CSVVFQSTDTQYF. Here the CDR3 DNA reads TGCAGCGTTGTTTTCCAGTCAACAGATACGCAGTATTTT.

The V gene is TRBV11-3, the J gene TRBJ2-1; TRBD1 might be the D (6 bases). This CDR3 has 15 amino acids. Germline V gives CDR1 SGHNT, CDR2 YENEEA. The germline V and J ends were trimmed by 1 base and 7 bases, with 14 bases remaining between them. The CDR3 nucleotides are TGTGCCAGCAGCTTAGGGACAGACCAGCTAAATGAGCAGTTCTTC. It yields the protein CASSLGTDQLNEQFF.

V usage is TRBV2 and J usage is TRBJ2-1; D unclear. This CDR3 has 11 amino acids. V lost 6 bases, J lost 9 bases, and 9 bases lay in between. Germline values: CDR1 SNHLY, CDR2 FYNNEI. The CDR3 spells CASSFGLEQFF. CDR3 nucleotides: TGTGCCAGCAGCTTTGGTCTTGAGCAGTTCTTC.